Each of the 13 T cell receptor beta chains below was sequenced from the same sample in a study of blood T cells in healthy people across ages. The authors ran a second PCR of roughly 6 to 12 cycles using a sample-barcoded 5' primer and a J-beta primer mix. TCRdb re-called the 5' RACE reads through MiXCR, storing one row per CDR3 protein. The sample has some 1 million distinct CDR3 sequences; 40% to 45% are singletons. The sequencing input was blood. The receptor set was obtained from a woman in her fifties or sixties in good health.

J is TRBJ2-4 and V is TRBV7-9, with unresolved D. This CDR3 has 14 amino acids. Germline V lookup: CDR1 SEHNR, CDR2 FQNEAQ (reference sequence). Trimming took 1 base from V and 9 from J, leaving 13 bases between them. CDR3 sequence (DNA): TGTGCCAGCAGCTTAGGGGTTGATATCAGCATTCAGTACTTC. Protein: CASSLGVDISIQYF.

The gene calls are TRBV4-2 and TRBJ2-1; 12 bases align to TRBD2. Germline loops: CDR1 LGHNA, CDR2 YNFKEQ. The CDR3 is made up of 16 amino acids. J gave up 5 bases and V 0 bases, and 2 bases lay outside the gene matches. Here the CDR3 reads CASSQDLAGGDNEQFF. DNA of the CDR3: TGTGCCAGCAGCCAAGATCTAGCGGGAGGGGACAATGAGCAGTTCTTC.

This clonotype was picked up a small number of times. V is TRBV9 and J is TRBJ2-5, with 13 bases identical to TRBD2. This CDR3 is built from 16 residues. Germline loops: CDR1 SGDLS, CDR2 YYNGEE. V gave up 5 bases and J gave up 4 bases; unmatched junction bases: 8. DNA for the CDR3: TGTGCCAGCAGTCCACGGACTAGCGGGAGAGGAGAGACCCAGTACTTC. Its translation: CASSPRTSGRGETQYF.

V usage is TRBV28 and J usage is TRBJ1-4; the D gene is possibly TRBD1 (5 bases). The CDR3 spans 14 residues. With 8 bases removed from V and 0 bases from J, the gap between germline ends came to 10 bases. Looked up from germline, CDR1 is MDHEN and CDR2 is SYDVKM. The CDR3 DNA reads as TGTGCCAGCCAGACAGTTGCAACTAATGAAAAACTGTTTTTT. This gives the protein CASQTVATNEKLFF.

With regard to this clonotype: The junction does not match germline at one end; this may be a read error. The J gene is TRBJ1-6, the V gene TRBV12-3 or TRBV12-4; no clear D. The CDR3 covers 13 residues. CDR3 sequence reads: CASTSGNKSPLHF. CDR3 bases: TGTGCCAGCACGAGCGGTAATAAGTCACCCCTCCACTTT.

J is TRBJ2-1 and V is TRBV20-1, with 11 bases lining up with TRBD1. CDR3 length equals 14 residues. Germline V gives CDR1 DFQATT, CDR2 SNEGSKA (reference sequence). V shed 0 bases and J 8 bases; nucleotides not matched to a gene: 3. The CDR3 sequence: CSARDAGQGDEQFF. CDR3 sequence (DNA): TGCAGTGCTAGAGACGCGGGACAGGGGGATGAGCAGTTCTTC.

V gene TRBV9 combines with J gene TRBJ1-2, with 11 bases aligning to TRBD1. Germline CDR1 reads SGDLS; CDR2 reads YYNGEE. J lost 8 bases, V lost 0 bases, and 9 bases had no gene match. The CDR3 is 16 residues long. The CDR3 nucleotides are TGTGCCAGCAGCGTAGAGCCCGGGACAGGGGGAGGCGGCTACACCTTC. Amino acids: CASSVEPGTGGGGYTF.

The chain couples TRBV27 to TRBJ2-5; either TRBD1 or TRBD2 may supply D (6 bases each). Trimming shortened V by 5 bases and J by 5 bases, and 18 bases separated the two germline ends. This CDR3 has 15 amino acids. CDR1 and CDR2 from the germline V gene are MNHEY and SMNVEV (reference sequence). Here the CDR3 DNA reads TGTGCCAGCAGTCCGCGGGACACAACTATTGAGACCCAGTACTTC. Protein sequence: CASSPRDTTIETQYF.

The V gene is TRBV27, the J gene TRBJ2-5, with TRBD2 matching over 7 bases. The trim removed 7 bases at V and 11 bases at J, leaving 16 bases unmatched. CDR1 is MNHEY, CDR2 SMNVEV, per germline (reference sequence). The CDR3 sequence is 14 residues long. CDR3 loop: CASTTSVSYNEQYF. CDR3 nucleotide sequence: TGTGCCAGCACAACTAGCGTTTCCTACAATGAGCAGTACTTC.

The chain joins TRBV6-1 to TRBJ2-1; a possible D gene is TRBD1 (6 bases). V was shortened by 8 bases and J by 2 bases, with 13 bases between the two germline ends. CDR3 length equals 14 residues. CDR1 MNHNS and CDR2 SASEGT come from the germline V gene. Here the CDR3 reads CASDQGTTYNEQFF. The CDR3 nucleotides read TGTGCCAGCGACCAGGGGACGACCTACAATGAGCAGTTCTTC.

This clonotype showed up just a few times. This sequence joins TRBV20-1 and TRBJ2-3; D remains unclear. CDR3 size: 13 residues. Trimming stripped 3 bases from V and 0 bases from J, with 7 bases between. CDR1 DFQATT and CDR2 SNEGSKA come from the germline V gene (reference sequence). In nucleotides, the CDR3 is TGCAGTGCTAGTAGGCCTAGCACAGATACGCAGTATTTT. It encodes CSASRPSTDTQYF.

This clonotype turned up a few times. This chain uses TRBV3-1 with TRBJ1-2; D may be TRBD1 (5 bases). This CDR3 has 16 amino acids. Trimming cost V 1 base and J 4 bases, with 16 bases left between them. Germline loops: CDR1 LGHDT, CDR2 YNNKEL (reference sequence). Here the CDR3 reads CASSQGRDFATYGYTF. The CDR3 coding sequence is TGTGCCAGCAGCCAAGGCCGGGACTTTGCTACCTATGGCTACACCTTC.

This clonotype was seen repeatedly, ten times or more. V gene TRBV12-5 combines with J gene TRBJ2-4, with 11 bases lining up with TRBD2. CDR3 length equals 17 residues. Trimming removed 1 base from V and 8 bases from J; junction bases left unmatched: 10. Germline CDR1 is LGHNT and CDR2 is FRNRAP. This CDR3 is CASGLGDSGRAADIQYF. The CDR3, as DNA: TGTGCTAGTGGTTTGGGGGATAGCGGGAGGGCTGCGGACATTCAGTACTTC.